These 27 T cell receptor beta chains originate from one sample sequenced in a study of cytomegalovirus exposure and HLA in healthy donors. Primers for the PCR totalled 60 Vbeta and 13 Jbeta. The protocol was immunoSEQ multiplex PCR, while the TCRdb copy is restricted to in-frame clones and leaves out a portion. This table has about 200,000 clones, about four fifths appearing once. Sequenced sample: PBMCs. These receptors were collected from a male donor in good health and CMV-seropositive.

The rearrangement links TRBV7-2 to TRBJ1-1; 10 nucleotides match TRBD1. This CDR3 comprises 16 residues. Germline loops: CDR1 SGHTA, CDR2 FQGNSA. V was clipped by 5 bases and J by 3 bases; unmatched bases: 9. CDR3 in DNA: TGTGCCAGCAGCAATCGGACAGGGGGAAAAGACACTGAAGCTTTCTTT. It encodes CASSNRTGGKDTEAFF.

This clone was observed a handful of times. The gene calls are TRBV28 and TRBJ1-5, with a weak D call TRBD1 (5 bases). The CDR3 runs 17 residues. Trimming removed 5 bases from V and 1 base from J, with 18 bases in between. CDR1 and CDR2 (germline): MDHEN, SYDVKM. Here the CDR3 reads CASSPPPRVTSNQPQHF. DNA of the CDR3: TGTGCCAGCAGTCCACCCCCCAGGGTTACGAGCAATCAGCCCCAGCATTTT.

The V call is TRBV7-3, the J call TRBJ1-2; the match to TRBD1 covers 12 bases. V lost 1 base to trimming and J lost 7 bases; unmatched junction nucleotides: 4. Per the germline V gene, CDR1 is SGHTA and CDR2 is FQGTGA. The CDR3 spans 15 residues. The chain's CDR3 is CASSLMGQGASGYTF. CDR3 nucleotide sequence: TGTGCCAGCAGCTTAATGGGACAGGGGGCGTCTGGCTACACCTTC.

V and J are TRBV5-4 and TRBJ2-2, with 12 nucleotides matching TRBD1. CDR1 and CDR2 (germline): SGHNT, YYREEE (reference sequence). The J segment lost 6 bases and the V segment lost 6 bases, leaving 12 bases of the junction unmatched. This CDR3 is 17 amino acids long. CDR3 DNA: TGTGCCAGCACTATAGGGGCGGGACAGGGGGCTTCCGGGGAGCTGTTTTTT. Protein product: CASTIGAGQGASGELFF.

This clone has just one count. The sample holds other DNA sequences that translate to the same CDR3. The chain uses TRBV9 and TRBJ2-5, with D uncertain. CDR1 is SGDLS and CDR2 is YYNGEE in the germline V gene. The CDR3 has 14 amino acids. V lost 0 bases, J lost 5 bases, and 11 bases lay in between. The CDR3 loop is CASSVAVAQETQYF. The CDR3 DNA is TGTGCCAGCAGCGTAGCTGTAGCCCAGGAGACCCAGTACTTC.

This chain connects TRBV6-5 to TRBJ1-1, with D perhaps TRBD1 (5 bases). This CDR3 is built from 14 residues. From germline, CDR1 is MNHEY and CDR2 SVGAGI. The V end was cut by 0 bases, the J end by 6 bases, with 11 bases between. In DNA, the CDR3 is TGTGCCAGCAGTTACTCGACAGTCGATCCTGAAGCTTTCTTT. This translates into CASSYSTVDPEAFF.

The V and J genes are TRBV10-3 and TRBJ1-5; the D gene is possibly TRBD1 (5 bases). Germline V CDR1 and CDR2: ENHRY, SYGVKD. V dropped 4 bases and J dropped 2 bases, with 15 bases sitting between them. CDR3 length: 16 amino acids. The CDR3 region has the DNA TGTGCCATCAGTGTGGAGTGGCAGGGTGGCAATCAGCCCCAGCATTTT. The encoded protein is CAISVEWQGGNQPQHF.

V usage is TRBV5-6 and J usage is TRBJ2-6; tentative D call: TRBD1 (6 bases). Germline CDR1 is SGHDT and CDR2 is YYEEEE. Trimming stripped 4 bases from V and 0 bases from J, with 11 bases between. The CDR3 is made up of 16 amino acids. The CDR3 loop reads CASSSGQLSGANVLTF. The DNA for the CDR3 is TGTGCCAGCAGCAGTGGACAGCTCTCTGGGGCCAACGTCCTGACTTTC. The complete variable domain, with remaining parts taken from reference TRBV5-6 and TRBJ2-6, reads DAGVTQSPTHLIKTRGQQVTLRCSPKSGHDTVSWYQQALGQGPQFIFQYYEEEERQRGNFPDRFSGHQFPNYSSELNVNALLLGDSALYLCASSSGQLSGANVLTFGAGSRLTVL.

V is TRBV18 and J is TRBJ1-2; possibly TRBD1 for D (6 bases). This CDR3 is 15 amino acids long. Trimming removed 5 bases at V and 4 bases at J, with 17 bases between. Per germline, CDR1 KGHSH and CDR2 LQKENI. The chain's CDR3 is CASSKQGQVAYGYTF. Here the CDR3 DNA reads TGTGCCAGCTCAAAACAGGGTCAGGTGGCCTATGGCTACACCTTC.

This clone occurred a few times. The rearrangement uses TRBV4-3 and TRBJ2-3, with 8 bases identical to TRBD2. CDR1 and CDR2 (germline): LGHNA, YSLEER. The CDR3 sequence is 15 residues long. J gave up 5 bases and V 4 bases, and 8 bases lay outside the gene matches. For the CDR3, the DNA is TGCGCCAGCAGCCGATTACGGGGGGGTGGAGATACGCAGTATTTT. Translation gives CASSRLRGGGDTQYF.

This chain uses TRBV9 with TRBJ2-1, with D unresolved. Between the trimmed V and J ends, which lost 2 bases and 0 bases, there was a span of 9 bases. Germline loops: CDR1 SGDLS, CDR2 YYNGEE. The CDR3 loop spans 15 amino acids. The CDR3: CASSVTGSSYNEQFF. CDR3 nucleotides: TGTGCCAGCAGCGTTACGGGTAGCTCCTACAATGAGCAGTTCTTC.

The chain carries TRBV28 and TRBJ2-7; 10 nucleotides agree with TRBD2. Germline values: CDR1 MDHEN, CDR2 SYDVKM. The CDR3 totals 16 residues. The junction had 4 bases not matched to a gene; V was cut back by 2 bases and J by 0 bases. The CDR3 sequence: CASSLRPSGSSYEQYF. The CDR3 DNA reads TGTGCCAGCAGTTTAAGGCCTAGCGGGAGCTCCTACGAGCAGTACTTC.

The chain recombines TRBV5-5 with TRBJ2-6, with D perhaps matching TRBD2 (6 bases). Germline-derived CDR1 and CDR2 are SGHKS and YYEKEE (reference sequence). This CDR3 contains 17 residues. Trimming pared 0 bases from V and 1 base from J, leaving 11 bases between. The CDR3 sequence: CASSLAAGRSGANVLTF. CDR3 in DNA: TGTGCCAGCAGCTTGGCGGCAGGGAGGTCTGGGGCCAACGTCCTGACTTTC.

CDR3 in amino acids: CASSSKDSLPSNSPLHF. The CDR3 region has the DNA TGTGCCAGCAGCTCCAAGGACAGCCTCCCTTCTAATTCACCCCTCCACTTT. The chain carries TRBV5-6 and TRBJ1-6; tentatively, D is TRBD1 (6 bases). Germline V gene lookup returns CDR1 SGHDT and CDR2 YYEEEE. There are 17 residues in the CDR3. V was cut by 3 bases and J by 6 bases, with 19 bases left in between.

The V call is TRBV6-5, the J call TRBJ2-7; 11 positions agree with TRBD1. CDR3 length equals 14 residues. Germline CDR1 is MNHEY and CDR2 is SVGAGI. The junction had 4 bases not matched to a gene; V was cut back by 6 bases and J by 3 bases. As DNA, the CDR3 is TGTGCCAGCAGGACCGGGACAGGGGGCTACGAGCAGTACTTC. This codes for CASRTGTGGYEQYF.

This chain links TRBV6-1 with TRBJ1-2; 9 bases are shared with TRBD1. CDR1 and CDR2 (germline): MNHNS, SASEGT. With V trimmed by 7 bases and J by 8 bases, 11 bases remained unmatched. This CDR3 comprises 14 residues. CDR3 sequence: CASTAPGQGPGYTF. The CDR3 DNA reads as TGTGCCAGCACGGCGCCGGGACAGGGACCCGGCTACACCTTC.

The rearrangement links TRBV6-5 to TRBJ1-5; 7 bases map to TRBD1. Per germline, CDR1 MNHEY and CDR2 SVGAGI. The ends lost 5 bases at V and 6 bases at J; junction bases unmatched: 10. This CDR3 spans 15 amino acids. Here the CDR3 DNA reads TGTGCCAGCAGTCCAACGACAGGGAGACCTCAGCCCCAGCATTTT. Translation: CASSPTTGRPQPQHF.

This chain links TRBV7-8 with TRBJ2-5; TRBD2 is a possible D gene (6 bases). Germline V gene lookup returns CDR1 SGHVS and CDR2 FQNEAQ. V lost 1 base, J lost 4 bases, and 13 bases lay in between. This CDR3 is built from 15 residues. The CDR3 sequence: CASSLGGGLRETQYF. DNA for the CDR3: TGTGCCAGCAGCTTAGGAGGAGGGTTGCGAGAGACCCAGTACTTC.

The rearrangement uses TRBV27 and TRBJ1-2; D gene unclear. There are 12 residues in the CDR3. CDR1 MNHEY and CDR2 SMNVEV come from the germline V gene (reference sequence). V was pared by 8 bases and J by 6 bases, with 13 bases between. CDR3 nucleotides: TGTGCCAGCGGCCGCCAACCCCATGGCTACACCTTC. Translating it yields CASGRQPHGYTF.

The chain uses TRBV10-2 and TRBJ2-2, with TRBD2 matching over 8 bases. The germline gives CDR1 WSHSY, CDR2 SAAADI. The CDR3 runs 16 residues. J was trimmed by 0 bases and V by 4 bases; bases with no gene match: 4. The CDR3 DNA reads TGCGCCAGCAGTGTCCCGGGACTAGCGAACACCGGGGAGCTGTTTTTT. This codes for CASSVPGLANTGELFF.

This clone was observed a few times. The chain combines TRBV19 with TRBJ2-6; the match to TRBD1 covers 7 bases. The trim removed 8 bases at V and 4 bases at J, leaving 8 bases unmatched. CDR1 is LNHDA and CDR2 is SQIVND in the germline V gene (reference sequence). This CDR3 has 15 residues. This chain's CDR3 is CASGYRGRGANVLTF. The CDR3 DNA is TGTGCCAGTGGGTACAGGGGTCGGGGGGCCAACGTCCTGACTTTC.

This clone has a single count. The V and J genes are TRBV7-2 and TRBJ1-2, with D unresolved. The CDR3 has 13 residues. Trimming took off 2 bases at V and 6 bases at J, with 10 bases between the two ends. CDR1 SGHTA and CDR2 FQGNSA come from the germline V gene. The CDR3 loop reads CASSLLRIDGYTF. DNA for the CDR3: TGTGCCAGCAGCTTACTGAGGATAGATGGCTACACCTTC.

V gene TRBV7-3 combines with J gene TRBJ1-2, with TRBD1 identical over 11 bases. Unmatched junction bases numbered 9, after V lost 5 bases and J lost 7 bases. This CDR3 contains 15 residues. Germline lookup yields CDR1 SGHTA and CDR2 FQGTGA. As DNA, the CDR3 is TGTGCCAGCAGCCCGGGACAGGGGGAAACGAGTGGCTACACCTTC. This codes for CASSPGQGETSGYTF.

Here the CDR3 reads CASSRGVQGANTGELFF. The CDR3 DNA sequence: TGTGCCAGCAGCCGAGGGGTACAGGGCGCGAACACCGGGGAGCTGTTTTTT. The chain uses TRBV11-1 and TRBJ2-2; maybe TRBD1 (6 bases). The V gene lost 5 bases and the J gene lost 0 bases, with 16 bases spanning the gap. The CDR3 sequence is 17 residues long. Germline V CDR1 and CDR2: SGHAT, FQDESV (reference sequence).

Written as DNA, the CDR3 is TGTGCCAGCTATGATAGCGGGTTTAAAGAGACCCAGTACTTC. Translation: CASYDSGFKETQYF. The chain uses TRBV2 and TRBJ2-5, with TRBD2 matching 7 bases. This CDR3 is built from 14 residues. V shed 8 bases and J 3 bases; nucleotides not matched to a gene: 9. Germline assignment: CDR1 SNHLY and CDR2 FYNNEI.

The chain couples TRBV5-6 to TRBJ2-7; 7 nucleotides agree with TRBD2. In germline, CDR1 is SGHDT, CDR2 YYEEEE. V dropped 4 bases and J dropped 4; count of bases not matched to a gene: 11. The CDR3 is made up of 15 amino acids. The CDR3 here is CASSLGLVQVYEQYF. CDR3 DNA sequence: TGTGCCAGCAGCCTAGGACTAGTTCAAGTTTACGAGCAGTACTTC.

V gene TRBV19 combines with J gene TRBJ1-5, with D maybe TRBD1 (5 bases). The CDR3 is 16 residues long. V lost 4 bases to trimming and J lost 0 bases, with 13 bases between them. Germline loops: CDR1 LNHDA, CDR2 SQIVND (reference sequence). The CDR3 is CASSKGRGDSNQPQHF. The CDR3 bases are TGTGCCAGTAGTAAGGGGAGGGGAGATAGCAATCAGCCCCAGCATTTT.